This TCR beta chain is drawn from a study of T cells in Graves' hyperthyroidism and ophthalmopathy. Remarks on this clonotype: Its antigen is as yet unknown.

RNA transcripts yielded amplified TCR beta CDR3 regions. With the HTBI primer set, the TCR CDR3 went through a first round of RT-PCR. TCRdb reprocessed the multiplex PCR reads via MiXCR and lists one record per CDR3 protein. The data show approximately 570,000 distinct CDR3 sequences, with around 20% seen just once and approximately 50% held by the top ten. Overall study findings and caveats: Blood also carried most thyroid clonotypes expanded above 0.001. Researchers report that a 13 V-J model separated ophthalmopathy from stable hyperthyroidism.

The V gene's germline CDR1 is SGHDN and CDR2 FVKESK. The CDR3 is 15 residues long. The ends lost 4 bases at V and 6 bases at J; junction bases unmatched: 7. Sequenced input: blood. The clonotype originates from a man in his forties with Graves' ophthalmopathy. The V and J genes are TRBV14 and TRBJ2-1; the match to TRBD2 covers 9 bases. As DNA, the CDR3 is TGTGCCAGCAGCCTAGGGACTAGCCGGACCAATGAGCAGTTCTTC. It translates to CASSLGTSRTNEQFF.